This T cell receptor beta chain was observed in a study of T cells after yellow fever vaccination. TCRdb used MiXCR to reprocess the 5' RACE reads, holding one entry per CDR3 protein. This table holds approximately 600,000 distinct CDR3 sequences, 10% to 15% found once. The table lists this clonotype with a few counts. Trimming took off 4 bases at V and 4 bases at J, with 11 bases between the two ends. Germline V gene sequence: CDR1 SQVTM, CDR2 ANQGSEA. The CDR3 is 12 residues long. The TCR was taken from a man aged 25-40 years who received the YFV17D yellow fever vaccine. The rearrangement links TRBV29-1 to TRBJ2-7, with D unresolved. The sequenced sample was PBMCs, obtained on the day of the yellow fever booster vaccination. The CDR3 nucleotides are TGCAGCGTTGTACTACCGGATTACGAGCAGTACTTC. Its translation: CSVVLPDYEQYF.